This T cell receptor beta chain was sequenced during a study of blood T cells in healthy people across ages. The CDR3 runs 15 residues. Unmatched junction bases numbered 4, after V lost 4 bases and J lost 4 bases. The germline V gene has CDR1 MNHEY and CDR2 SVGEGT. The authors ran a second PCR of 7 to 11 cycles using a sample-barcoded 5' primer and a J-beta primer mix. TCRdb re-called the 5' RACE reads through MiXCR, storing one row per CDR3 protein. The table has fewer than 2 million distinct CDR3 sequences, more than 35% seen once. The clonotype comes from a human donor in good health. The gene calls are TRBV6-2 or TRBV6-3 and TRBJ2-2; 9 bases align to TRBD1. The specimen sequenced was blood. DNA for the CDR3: TGTGCCAGCAGTTCGGGACAGGGTAGCACCGGGGAGCTGTTTTTT. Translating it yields CASSSGQGSTGELFF.